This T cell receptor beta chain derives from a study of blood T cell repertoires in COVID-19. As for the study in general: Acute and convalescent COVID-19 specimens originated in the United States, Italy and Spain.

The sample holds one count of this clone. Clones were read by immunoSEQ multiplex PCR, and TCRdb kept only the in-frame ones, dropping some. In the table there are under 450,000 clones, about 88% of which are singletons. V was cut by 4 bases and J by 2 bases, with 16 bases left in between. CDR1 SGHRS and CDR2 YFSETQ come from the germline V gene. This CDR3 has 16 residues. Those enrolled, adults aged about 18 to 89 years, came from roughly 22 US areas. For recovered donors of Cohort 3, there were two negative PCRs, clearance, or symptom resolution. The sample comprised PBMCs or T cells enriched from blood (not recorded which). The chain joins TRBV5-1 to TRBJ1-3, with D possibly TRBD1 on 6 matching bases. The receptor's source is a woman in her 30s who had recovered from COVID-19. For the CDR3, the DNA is TGCGCCAGCAGCGCAAGGACAGACGGTCCTGGAAACACCATATATTTT. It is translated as CASSARTDGPGNTIYF.